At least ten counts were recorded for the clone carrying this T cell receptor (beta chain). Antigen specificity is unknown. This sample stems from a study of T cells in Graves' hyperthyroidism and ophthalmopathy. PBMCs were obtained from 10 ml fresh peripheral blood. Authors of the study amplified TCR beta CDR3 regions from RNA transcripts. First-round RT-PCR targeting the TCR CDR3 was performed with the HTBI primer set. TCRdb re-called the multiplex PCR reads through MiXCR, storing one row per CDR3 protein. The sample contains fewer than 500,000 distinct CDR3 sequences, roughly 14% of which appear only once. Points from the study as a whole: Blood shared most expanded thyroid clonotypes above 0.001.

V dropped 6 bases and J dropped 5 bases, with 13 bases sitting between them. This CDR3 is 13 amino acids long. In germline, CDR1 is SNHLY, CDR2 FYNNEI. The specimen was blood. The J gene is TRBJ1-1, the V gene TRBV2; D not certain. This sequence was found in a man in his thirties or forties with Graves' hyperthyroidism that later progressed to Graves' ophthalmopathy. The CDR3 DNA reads TGTGCCAGCAGGCTAGCATGGGGAACTGAAGCTTTCTTT. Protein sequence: CASRLAWGTEAFF.